Shown below are 23 T cell receptor beta chains from a single sample sequenced in a study of blood T cell repertoires in COVID-19. Here immunoSEQ multiplex PCR was the method, and the copy in TCRdb shows in-frame clones only, minus some. The sample has hundreds of thousands of clones, approximately 86% seen once. Input material: peripheral blood. The receptors were gathered from a man in his 60s who had recovered from COVID-19.

This clone was observed a single time. DNA of the CDR3: TGTGCCAGCAGCGTATTGGGGGGGAACATGAACACTGAAGCTTTCTTT. As protein: CASSVLGGNMNTEAFF. V and J are TRBV9 and TRBJ1-1, with D possibly being TRBD1 (5 bases). The CDR3 contains 16 residues. V lost 1 base and J 0 bases, leaving 13 bases between the germline ends. Looked up from germline, CDR1 is SGDLS and CDR2 is YYNGEE. The complete variable domain, with remaining parts taken from reference TRBV9 and TRBJ1-1, reads DSGVTQTPKHLITATGQRVTLRCSPRSGDLSVYWYQQSLDQGLQFLIQYYNGEERAKGNILERFSAQQFPDLHSELNLSSLELGDSALYFCASSVLGGNMNTEAFFGQGTRLTVV.

V gene TRBV5-5 combines with J gene TRBJ2-3; no clear D gene. In germline, CDR1 is SGHKS, CDR2 YYEKEE (reference sequence). The V and J ends lost 4 bases and 4 bases respectively, with 10 bases between them. This CDR3 is 13 amino acids long. The CDR3 sequence is CASSIQQSDTQYF. CDR3 coding DNA: TGTGCCAGCAGCATCCAACAGTCAGATACGCAGTATTTT. Filled out from reference TRBV5-5 and TRBJ2-3, the complete variable domain reads DAGVTQSPTHLIKTRGQQVTLRCSPISGHKSVSWYQQVLGQGPQFIFQYYEKEERGRGNFPDRFSARQFPNYSSELNVNALLLGDSALYLCASSIQQSDTQYFGPGTRLTVL.

The chain is built from TRBV12-3 or TRBV12-4 and TRBJ2-3; D is perhaps TRBD2 (5 bases). The length of the CDR3 is 12 residues. Trimming cost V 10 bases and J 10 bases, with 18 bases left between them. The CDR3 DNA reads as TGTGCCACGGGAAGAGGCGAGGTTGCGCAGTATTTT. This codes for CATGRGEVAQYF.

The CDR3 reads CSVVVQRPLDEQFF. Written as DNA, the CDR3 is TGCAGCGTTGTTGTCCAGCGGCCCTTGGATGAGCAGTTCTTC. The chain couples TRBV29-1 to TRBJ2-1; D possibly corresponds to TRBD2 (5 bases). Trimming stripped 4 bases from V and 8 bases from J, with 18 bases between. CDR1 SQVTM and CDR2 ANQGSEA come from the germline V gene. The CDR3 has 14 residues.

This clone was seen a few times. CDR3 sequence (DNA): TGCGCCAGCAGCCCCGGCTGGGTCCGGGGTGGAGGCTACACCTTC. Translated, it gives CASSPGWVRGGGYTF. V and J are TRBV5-1 and TRBJ1-2; D is unclear. The germline V gene has CDR1 SGHRS and CDR2 YFSETQ. Between the trimmed V and J ends, which lost 4 bases and 8 bases, there was a span of 21 bases. The CDR3 has 15 amino acids. The complete variable domain, with remaining parts taken from reference TRBV5-1 and TRBJ1-2, reads KAGVTQTPRYLIKTRGQQVTLSCSPISGHRSVSWYQQTPGQGLQFLFEYFSETQRNKGNFPGRFSGRQFSNSRSEMNVSTLELGDSALYLCASSPGWVRGGGYTFGSGTRLTVV.

This chain links TRBV2 with TRBJ2-7; 15 nucleotides match TRBD2. Per germline, CDR1 SNHLY and CDR2 FYNNEI. The length of the CDR3 is 16 residues. V lost 10 bases to trimming and J lost 1 base; unmatched junction nucleotides: 8. Written as DNA, the CDR3 is TGTGCCACCAAGGGACTAGCGGGGGGCAGTTCCTACGAGCAGTACTTC. This translates into CATKGLAGGSSYEQYF. Using reference TRBV2 and TRBJ2-7 for the parts outside the CDR3, the full variable domain is EPEVTQTPSHQVTQMGQEVILRCVPISNHLYFYWYRQILGQKVEFLVSFYNNEISEKSEIFDDQFSVERPDGSNFTLKIRSTKLEDSAMYFCATKGLAGGSSYEQYFGPGTRLTVT.

The CDR3 reads CASSQVQAYEQYF. DNA for the CDR3: TGCGCCAGCAGCCAAGTGCAGGCCTACGAGCAGTACTTC. The chain links TRBV4-1 to TRBJ2-7, with D uncertain. Trimming cost V 1 base and J 2 bases, with 6 bases left between them. This CDR3 contains 13 residues. Germline-derived CDR1 and CDR2 are MGHRA and YSYEKL.

The chain is built from TRBV24-1 and TRBJ2-2; possible D gene TRBD1, 6 bases. Trimming left V 3 bases short and J 5 bases short, with 12 bases between. From germline, CDR1 is KGHDR and CDR2 SFDVKD. This CDR3 has 15 amino acids. CDR3 residues: CATSDPTRGTGELFF. CDR3 sequence (DNA): TGTGCCACCAGTGATCCAACTAGGGGGACCGGGGAGCTGTTTTTT.

The chain has TRBV19 and TRBJ1-1, with unresolved D. This CDR3 region has 12 residues. Germline CDR1 LNHDA, CDR2 SQIVND (reference sequence). V was clipped by 3 bases and J by 11 bases, with 13 bases between them. CDR3 amino acids: CASSIDTHGAFF. The DNA for the CDR3 is TGTGCCAGTAGTATTGATACCCACGGGGCTTTCTTT.

The gene calls are TRBV6-5 and TRBJ2-7; TRBD2 matches at 11 bases. CDR3 size: 16 residues. V shed 4 bases, J shed 7 bases, and the junction held 12 bases outside the gene matches. Germline assignment: CDR1 MNHEY and CDR2 SVGAGI. The CDR3 loop is CASSWRLAGGPGEQYV. The DNA of the CDR3 is TGTGCCAGCAGTTGGCGATTAGCGGGGGGGCCGGGGGAGCAGTACGTC.

The rearrangement joins TRBV7-2 to TRBJ2-2; D perhaps matches TRBD2 (6 bases). Germline CDR1 reads SGHTA; CDR2 reads FQGNSA. This CDR3 spans 15 amino acids. V gave up 8 bases and J gave up 0 bases, with 13 bases separating them. CDR3 sequence: CASLRRGPNTGELFF. For the CDR3, the DNA is TGTGCCAGCCTAAGGAGGGGCCCGAACACCGGGGAGCTGTTTTTT.

This chain links TRBV11-1 with TRBJ2-3; D is uncertain. The length of the CDR3 is 15 residues. V lost 1 base and J 6 bases, leaving 14 bases between the germline ends. Germline V gene lookup returns CDR1 SGHAT and CDR2 FQDESV (reference sequence). The CDR3 nucleotides are TGTGCCAGCAGCTTAGACAGCCAATGGGCGGATACGCAGTATTTT. This codes for CASSLDSQWADTQYF.

This chain uses TRBV7-9 with TRBJ2-2; 7 positions match TRBD1. The CDR3 has 16 amino acids. V shed 5 bases and J 8 bases; nucleotides not matched to a gene: 14. The germline V gene has CDR1 SEHNR and CDR2 FQNEAQ (reference sequence). CDR3 coding DNA: TGTGCCAGCAGCCGTGGGACGAACAGGGGCGCGGGGGAGCTGTTTTTT. This sequence encodes CASSRGTNRGAGELFF.

In the case of this clone: This sample also contains other DNA sequences that code for the same CDR3. The J gene is TRBJ2-3, the V gene TRBV24-1; 9 bases line up with TRBD1. Germline loops: CDR1 KGHDR, CDR2 SFDVKD. The CDR3 runs to 15 residues. J lost 4 bases, V lost 4 bases, and 5 bases had no gene match. In DNA form, the CDR3 reads TGTGCCACCAGTGACTTGGGACAGGGTGCAGATACGCAGTATTTT. Protein product: CATSDLGQGADTQYF.

This chain uses TRBV29-1 with TRBJ2-2, with D possibly TRBD2 on 6 matching bases. Germline V gives CDR1 SQVTM, CDR2 ANQGSEA. This CDR3 spans 16 amino acids. V gave up 1 base and J gave up 3 bases, with 15 bases separating them. The CDR3 here is CSVEAPRAGYTGELFF. The CDR3 coding sequence is TGCAGCGTTGAAGCTCCCAGGGCGGGATACACCGGGGAGCTGTTTTTT.

This clone came up once. V gene TRBV5-1 combines with J gene TRBJ1-3; perhaps TRBD1 as D (6 bases). The V and J ends lost 4 bases and 4 bases respectively, with 9 bases between them. Per the germline V gene, CDR1 is SGHRS and CDR2 is YFSETQ. This CDR3 contains 13 residues. This chain's CDR3 is CASSRQGGNTIYF. The CDR3 DNA reads as TGCGCCAGCAGCCGGCAGGGGGGAAACACCATATATTTT.

The chain uses TRBV5-5 and TRBJ1-2; a possible D gene is TRBD1 (5 bases). Deletions cut 2 bases from V and 2 bases from J, with 10 bases between. Germline V lookup: CDR1 SGHKS, CDR2 YYEKEE (reference sequence). CDR3 size: 14 residues. The CDR3 spells CASSFVTANYGYTF. CDR3 DNA: TGTGCCAGCAGCTTCGTGACAGCAAACTATGGCTACACCTTC.

The rearrangement links TRBV7-9 to TRBJ1-1, with D unclear. This CDR3 region has 11 residues. V was clipped by 6 bases and J by 10 bases, with 12 bases between them. Germline CDR1 SEHNR, CDR2 FQNEAQ (reference sequence). The CDR3 bases are TGTGCCAGCAGAACTGACATCCCAGCTTTCTTT. Its translation is CASRTDIPAFF. Full variable domain (remainder filled in from reference TRBV7-9 and TRBJ1-1): DTGVSQNPRHKITKRGQNVTFRCDPISEHNRLYWYRQTLGQGPEFLTYFQNEAQLEKSRLLSDRFSAERPKGSFSTLEIQRTEQGDSAMYLCASRTDIPAFFGQGTRLTVV.

The chain uses TRBV5-4 and TRBJ1-1; D not certain. Germline assignment: CDR1 SGHNT and CDR2 YYREEE (reference sequence). The V and J ends lost 4 bases and 5 bases respectively, with 12 bases between them. The CDR3 is 13 amino acids. The CDR3 here is CASSVSTTTEAFF. In DNA form, the CDR3 reads TGTGCCAGCAGCGTATCTACGACTACTGAAGCTTTCTTT.

This clone came up a few times. V gene TRBV29-1 combines with J gene TRBJ1-1; D is ambiguous. The CDR3 contains 12 residues. Germline loops: CDR1 SQVTM, CDR2 ANQGSEA. This CDR3 is CSSLRGNTEAFF. CDR3 nucleotide sequence: TGCAGTTCACTTCGGGGGAACACTGAAGCTTTCTTT. Using reference TRBV29-1 and TRBJ1-1 for the parts outside the CDR3, the full variable domain is SAVISQKPSRDICQRGTSLTIQCQVDSQVTMMFWYRQQPGQSLTLIATANQGSEATYESGFVIDKFPISRPNLTFSTLTVSNMSPEDSSIYLCSSLRGNTEAFFGQGTRLTVV.

The rearrangement joins TRBV19 to TRBJ1-1; D is unresolved. The V end lost 7 bases, the J end lost 2 bases, and 14 bases lay between the germline ends. The CDR3 has 14 amino acids. Per germline, CDR1 LNHDA and CDR2 SQIVND (reference sequence). The CDR3 is CASTSGLGNTEAFF. In nucleotides, the CDR3 is TGTGCCAGTACAAGTGGACTCGGAAACACTGAAGCTTTCTTT.

V usage is TRBV19 and J usage is TRBJ1-5, with 9 nucleotides matching TRBD1. The CDR3 contains 16 residues. V shed 6 bases, J shed 3 bases, and the junction held 9 bases outside the gene matches. Germline-derived CDR1 and CDR2 are LNHDA and SQIVND (reference sequence). CDR3 amino acids: CASRREGTGTNQPQHF. For the CDR3, the DNA is TGTGCCAGTAGAAGGGAAGGGACAGGGACCAATCAGCCCCAGCATTTT.

Worth noting for this clone: The junction does not match germline at one end; this may be a read error. The rearrangement links TRBV7-2 to TRBJ1-5; the match to TRBD1 covers 7 bases. This CDR3 comprises 16 residues. Germline V gene data show CDR1 as SGHTA and CDR2 as FQGNSA. CDR3 in DNA: TGTGCCAGCAGATTAGGGGGCCCGGATAGCAATCAGCCCCAGCATTTT. This translates into CASRLGGPDSNQPQHF.